A single sample is the source of the 8 T cell receptor beta chains below, sequenced in a study of shared clonotypes between healthy human individuals. It was CD45RO-negative cells, positively selected for CCR7, that made up naive CD8 cells, with terminally differentiated effector memory CD45RA+ cells excluded. Some clones are missing from TCRdb's copy, which holds only in-frame ones; the method was immunoSEQ multiplex PCR. Among a few million clones listed, 93% were seen once. Material: naive CD8+ T cells from PBMCs. The origin of the receptors is a man aged 18 to 29 in good health. Some clones in this sample may be carry-over from other donors' samples.

This chain links TRBV28 with TRBJ2-2; D unclear. This CDR3 is built from 14 residues. Germline lookup yields CDR1 MDHEN and CDR2 SYDVKM. The germline V and J ends were trimmed by 2 bases and 6 bases, with 10 bases remaining between them. Here the CDR3 reads CASSLRVAPGELFF. CDR3 bases: TGTGCCAGCAGTTTAAGGGTGGCACCCGGGGAGCTGTTTTTT.

This rearrangement joins TRBV11-2 to TRBJ2-3; the D gene is possibly TRBD2 (6 bases). The germline gives CDR1 SGHAT, CDR2 FQNNGV. The CDR3 length is 16 residues. V was shortened by 1 base and J by 5 bases, with 16 bases between the two germline ends. As DNA, the CDR3 is TGTGCCAGCAGCTTAGTAGGCGGGACTGGGGGAGATACGCAGTATTTT. Translation gives CASSLVGGTGGDTQYF.

The chain recombines TRBV6-5 with TRBJ2-1, with D hard to call. The CDR3 has 13 amino acids. CDR1 is MNHEY and CDR2 is SVGAGI in the germline V gene. The V gene lost 1 base and the J gene lost 10 bases, with 11 bases spanning the gap. CDR3 nucleotide sequence: TGTGCCAGCAGTTACTTAGGCCTGGGGGAGCAGTTCTTC. Translating gives CASSYLGLGEQFF.

The gene calls are TRBV5-1 and TRBJ1-1; maybe TRBD1 (6 bases). The CDR3 extends over 15 amino acids. Germline V gene lookup returns CDR1 SGHRS and CDR2 YFSETQ. Trimming took 0 bases from V and 0 from J, leaving 9 bases between them. The CDR3 DNA is TGCGCCAGCAGCTTGGCGGACAGCCTGAACACTGAAGCTTTCTTT. Its translation: CASSLADSLNTEAFF.

The chain links TRBV5-6 to TRBJ2-7; D is undetermined. V was cut by 2 bases and J by 4 bases, with 7 bases left in between. This CDR3 contains 12 residues. Per germline, CDR1 SGHDT and CDR2 YYEEEE. The chain's CDR3 is CASSFWGYEQYF. The CDR3, as DNA: TGTGCCAGCAGCTTCTGGGGTTACGAGCAGTACTTC.

This chain uses TRBV19 with TRBJ1-1; D is unclear. V lost 6 bases and J 1 base, leaving 9 bases between the germline ends. In germline, CDR1 is LNHDA, CDR2 SQIVND (reference sequence). The CDR3 sequence is 13 residues long. The DNA of the CDR3 is TGTGCCAGTAGGACAACAGCGAACACTGAAGCTTTCTTT. This sequence encodes CASRTTANTEAFF.

The genes are TRBV27 and TRBJ1-2, with 9 nucleotides matching TRBD1. V gave up 4 bases and J gave up 7 bases; unmatched junction bases: 7. The CDR3 covers 14 residues. Germline assignment: CDR1 MNHEY and CDR2 SMNVEV (reference sequence). CDR3 in DNA: TGTGCCAGCAGTTGGACAGGGGTAAGAGGTGGCTACACCTTC. Translation gives CASSWTGVRGGYTF.

V is TRBV9 and J is TRBJ1-2; possibly TRBD1 for D (5 bases). There are 16 residues in the CDR3. Looked up from germline, CDR1 is SGDLS and CDR2 is YYNGEE. Trimming pared 4 bases from V and 2 bases from J, leaving 18 bases between. The CDR3 DNA reads TGTGCCAGCAGCTCCGGGACGGATTACTTGAACTATGGCTACACCTTC. Translating gives CASSSGTDYLNYGYTF.